This T cell receptor beta chain stems from a study of T cell responses to AZD1222 COVID-19 vaccine (dated by TCRdb to 2020 to 2022). Study-level background: AZD1222 recipients with second doses at about 4 weeks or about 12 weeks were pooled, because spike-specific TCR depth and breadth did not differ between schedules. A total of 240 or so trial participants underwent TCR sequencing, of whom about 210 had received two doses of AZD1222 and some 25 had received two doses of the MenACWY control vaccine. Enrollment into the trials was organized by age into subgroups of 18-55, 56-69 and 70-plus years, and those subgroups contained roughly 160, 29 and 62 TCR-sequenced participants, respectively.

Summary of the overall study and its limitations: In the small 56-69-year group, the increase in depth fell short of significance, most likely because of low power. A significant rise in spike-specific TCR breadth and depth was observed after two AZD1222 doses relative to day 0 and relative to MenACWY recipients. Most participants were white British and females outnumbered males, and the authors suggested that clonal diversity may have been underestimated. CD4 TCRs associated with the vaccine covered the entire spike protein, and the dominant responses were in regions 160-218 and 743-854. Nearly half of unique spike-specific TCRs reportedly recognized epitopes outside regions mutated in the B.1.351 and B.1.1.7 variants. Because no day 14 peak-response samples were available, repertoires were characterized only after the peak T cell response. Conclusions about previously exposed vaccinees were limited because only six AZD1222 recipients were SARS-CoV-2 seropositive at baseline.

Note on this clone: It has no known antigen specificity. No much larger clonotype is one base removed from it; base qualities were not supplied.

CDR1 and CDR2, per the germline V gene, are KGHSH and LQKENI. The junction shows trimming of 2 bases on V and 4 bases on J, and the gene matches do not reach 1 base of it. The CDR3, cysteine through phenylalanine, is 13 amino acids long. Just the 39-base CDR3 DNA is kept, in frame starting at base 1. The CDR3 regions of human TCRbeta chains were analyzed by immunosequencing. The authors' analysis ran thus. Repertoire TCRs were matched against a reference library of SARS-CoV-2-specific TCRs generated with the MIRA antigen-specificity platform. Breadth was defined as the fraction of unique TCRs that were SARS-CoV-2-associated. Depth was defined as the fraction of total T cells that were SARS-CoV-2-associated. Using the MIRA data, every spike-specific TCR was mapped to the spike region that the TCR reacted to and assigned to either a CD4 or a CD8 class. Log10-transformed breadth and depth values were compared by one-way ANOVA with Sidak's multiple comparisons tests. TCRdb took this table from immuneACCESS and kept in-frame rearrangements with V and J called. Such tables lack part of the clones; where checked against another copy, unresolved V genes explain under half of the gap, and the rest is unexplained. From that table come the V and J calls and clone size; the DNA was used to work out D and trimming. This sample has 170,000 or so clones in its table, and 90% of those were observed once. About 3% of the sample is taken by the ten largest.

The time point label, as the study defines it: baseline before first vaccination. Samples from vaccinated people were obtained from the UK trials COV001 and COV002, which included a single-blind randomized controlled phase 2/3 trial of AZD1222 (ChAdOx1 nCoV-19) in healthy adults. For TCRbeta chain sequencing, PBMC samples were collected from trial participants at day 0 and at day 28 after the second dose. The chain joins TRBV18 to TRBJ1-2, with TRBD1 identical over 7 junction bases. Sample: peripheral blood, taken on day 0 of AZD1222 vaccination. The receptor comes from an adult in good health. CDR3 reads: CASSPDRVYGYTF. The DNA reads as follows: TGTGCCAGCTCACCAGACAGGGTCTATGGCTACACCTTC.